The rows below give T cell receptor beta chains drawn from one sample of a study of CD8 T cells in ankylosing spondylitis. TCRdb independently ran MiXCR on the 5' RACE reads; one entry per CDR3 protein. Of roughly 250,000 distinct CDR3 sequences in the sample, around 7.8% are singletons; the top ten hold 6.8%. The sequenced sample consisted of blood, either unsorted or a sorted T cell fraction (not recorded which). The receptors were sampled from a male donor with ankylosing spondylitis or in good health (not recorded which). Both conserved end residues are part of each CDR3. A D gene is named only where the DNA matches it firmly. Size values are once, few and many counts, or a class for expanded clones, and some rows have none.

>TRBV7-3|-|-|15|TRBJ2-3
CASSRLPGPGDTQYF
TGTGCCAGCAGCCGACTCCCTGGGCCTGGGGATACGCAGTATTTT
>TRBV6-1|-|many|16|TRBJ2-7
CASSDLGAQSSYEQYF
TGTGCCAGCAGTGACTTAGGGGCCCAGAGCTCCTACGAGCAGTACTTC
>TRBV7-2|-|-|16|TRBJ2-2
CASRPWAGANTGELFF
TGTGCCAGCAGGCCCTGGGCAGGTGCGAACACCGGGGAGCTGTTTTTT
>TRBV3-1|-|-|17|TRBJ2-2
CASSQFRGGANTGELFF
TGTGCCAGCAGCCAATTTCGGGGTGGGGCGAACACCGGGGAGCTGTTTTTT
>TRBV11-2|-|many|16|TRBJ1-1
CASSSDGVEKNTEAFF
TGTGCCAGCAGCTCCGACGGGGTAGAGAAGAACACTGAAGCTTTCTTT
>TRBV20-1|-|few|16|TRBJ2-1
CSASPVDSPYYNEQFF
TGCAGTGCTAGTCCGGTGGACAGCCCATACTACAATGAGCAGTTCTTC
>TRBV20-1|TRBD2|many|16|TRBJ2-7
CSAKAGLAHNPYEQYF
TGCAGTGCTAAGGCGGGACTAGCGCACAATCCCTACGAGCAGTACTTC
>TRBV7-2|-|many|13|TRBJ2-3
CASSVTGWDTQYF
TGTGCCAGCAGCGTCACTGGATGGGATACGCAGTATTTT
>TRBV3-1|TRBD2|-|16|TRBJ2-1
CASSQERLAGSNEQFF
TGTGCCAGCAGCCAAGAACGACTAGCGGGTTCCAATGAGCAGTTCTTC
>TRBV7-2|-|many|14|TRBJ1-2
CASSPRGRNYGYTF
TGTGCCAGCAGCCCCCGGGGCAGAAACTATGGCTACACCTTC
>TRBV12-3/TRBV12-4|-|many|15|TRBJ2-3
CASSPGLALTDTQYF
TGTGCCAGCAGTCCGGGACTCGCGCTCACAGATACGCAGTATTTT
>TRBV5-1|TRBD1|many|14|TRBJ1-2
CASSGGTAPSGYTF
TGCGCCAGCAGCGGAGGGACAGCCCCCTCTGGCTACACCTTC
>TRBV3-1|TRBD1|many|16|TRBJ2-5
CASSQAVQGAQETQYF
TGTGCCAGCAGCCAAGCCGTACAGGGGGCTCAAGAGACCCAGTACTTC
>TRBV20-1|-|many|16|TRBJ2-6
CSAPSGGQTGANVLTF
TGCAGTGCTCCATCAGGGGGGCAGACTGGGGCCAACGTCCTGACTTTC
>TRBV7-2|TRBD2|many|15|TRBJ2-7
CASSPRTSGTYEQYF
TGTGCCAGCAGCCCTAGGACTAGCGGCACCTACGAGCAGTACTTC
>TRBV29-1|-|many|11|TRBJ2-1
CSVEFGYEQFF
TGCAGCGTTGAATTTGGTTATGAGCAGTTCTTC
>TRBV11-3|-|few|15|TRBJ2-3
CASSKGLLGTDTQYF
TGTGCCAGCAGCAAAGGGCTACTAGGCACAGATACGCAGTATTTT
>TRBV30|-|many|11|TRBJ1-2
CAWGGRYGYTF
TGTGCCTGGGGGGGAAGGTATGGCTACACCTTC
>TRBV14|TRBD1|few|23|TRBJ1-2
CASSQDFISITGTGIAGNYGYTF
TGTGCCAGCAGCCAAGATTTCATCTCCATTACGGGGACAGGCATAGCCGGTAACTATGGCTACACCTTC
>TRBV4-3|-|-|15|TRBJ1-1
CASTGTRGVDTEAFF
TGCGCCAGCACGGGAACCAGGGGAGTCGATACTGAAGCTTTCTTT
>TRBV27|TRBD1|-|16|TRBJ1-2
CASSPNPGTGGYGYTF
TGTGCCAGCAGTCCAAACCCCGGGACAGGGGGTTATGGCTACACCTTC
>TRBV6-1|-|-|13|TRBJ2-7
CASGDVSLYEQYF
TGTGCCAGCGGGGATGTGTCTCTATACGAGCAGTACTTC
>TRBV19|-|many|15|TRBJ2-7
CASSIGSTGTYEQYF
TGTGCCAGTAGTATAGGATCGACTGGAACCTACGAGCAGTACTTC
>TRBV7-9|TRBD2|many|16|TRBJ2-2
CASSLALAGRAGELFF
TGTGCCAGCAGCTTAGCGCTGGCAGGGAGGGCCGGGGAGCTGTTTTTT
>TRBV20-1|TRBD2|many|15|TRBJ2-5
CSARGRAGVLETQYF
TGCAGTGCTAGAGGTCGGGCGGGGGTACTAGAGACCCAGTACTTC